The entry that follows covers one T cell receptor beta chain sequence. This specimen belongs to a study of blood T cell repertoires in COVID-19. Across the study: Acute and convalescent COVID-19 samples came from the United States, Italy and Spain. The analysed material was cDNA or gDNA that came from T cells, B-cell-depleted T cells, or PBMCs.

CDR1 is KGHDR, CDR2 SFDVKD, per germline. This CDR3 is 11 amino acids long. Deletions cut 1 base from V and 6 bases from J, with 2 bases between. Original analysis: Amplified reference gene primers provided the basis for estimating nucleated cell counts. Only in-frame clones appear in the TCRdb table, and some are missing; sequencing was by immunoSEQ multiplex PCR. The DNA was the basis for D and trimming; V, J and clone size are from that table. The sample yields over 250,000 clones, about nine tenths seen once. J is TRBJ2-5 and V is TRBV24-1; D is unresolved. This sequence originates from a woman aged 60-70 years with acute or convalescent COVID-19. Sequenced sample: peripheral blood. For the CDR3, the DNA is TGTGCCACCAGTGATTTTAAGACCCAGTACTTC. As protein: CATSDFKTQYF.